Detailed here is one T cell receptor beta chain. Its antigen specificity is not known. No much larger clone exists at a distance of one base, and base qualities are not known. Synthetic TCR analog templates were spiked into each PCR so that absolute template abundance could be estimated from read counts. The immunoSEQ assay was used to amplify TCRbeta CDR3 regions from genomic DNA with bias-controlled V and J gene primers. Rearranged TCRbeta segments were sequenced at approximately 20X coverage. Under the source paper's analysis protocol: Sequencing errors were corrected by clustering and CDR3s were annotated against IMGT to assign V, D and J genes. Downstream analyses used only productive TCRbeta rearrangements and left out out-of-frame or stop-codon sequences. Clonality was calculated as one minus the Shannon entropy normalized by the log of the number of unique productive sequences. Clones differing between time points or between blood and tumor were identified by Fisher's exact test with Benjamini-Hochberg correction at adjusted p below 0.01. TCRdb stores this immuneACCESS table with in-frame sequences only. Part of the clones is absent; in the studies checked, under half of the shortfall reflects unresolved V genes, and no reason is known for the rest. For V, J and clone size, that table is used; D and trimming come from the DNA. The sample records more than 45,000 clones, 80% to 85% of which are singletons. The top ten constitute 1.5% to 2% of the sample.

The sample originates from a study of PD-L1 blockade in urothelial cancer (dated by TCRdb to between 2016 and 2019). Describing the broader study: Every patient began therapy in 2014 and was given atezolizumab 1,200 mg intravenously every 3 weeks. About 90% of the 29 patients were identified as males with urothelial cancer of bladder origin, and a prior smoking history was reported by 18 of 29 patients. The study was an exploratory multi-omic analysis of somatic, immune and clinical correlates of response to PD-L1 blockade with atezolizumab in urothelial cancer. Blood samples were analyzed 3 weeks after the start of treatment (second dose) and 6 weeks after the start of treatment. TCR sequencing covered pretreatment tumor samples and matched, serially collected peripheral blood taken before and after atezolizumab treatment. Patients had an ECOG performance status of 0 or 1 and had received between 0 and 3 prior chemotherapy regimens. Whole exome sequencing and RNA sequencing of pretreatment tumors were performed alongside TCR sequencing in the same patients. Pretreatment blood TCR-seq was available for twenty-nine patients, at least one posttreatment blood collection was obtained for roughly 24 patients, and tumor TCR-seq was available for roughly 24 patients. Some ten patients reached durable clinical benefit, while 20 patients did not. Durable clinical benefit was defined as progression-free survival longer than 6 months, and TCR features were also tested against progression-free and overall survival. A median of around 150,000 T cells and 80,000 to 95,000 unique TCRs was obtained from blood samples, and a median clonality of approximately 0.08 was observed. Overall study outcomes, separate from this receptor: Because the sample size was small (n = 29) and many of the analyses were exploratory, the results are meant to be hypothesis-generating. Patients with durable benefit showed greater expansion of tumor-associated TCR clones in peripheral blood 3 weeks after starting treatment (n of about 20, p = 0.022). A pretreatment peripheral blood TCR clonality below the median was linked to improved progression-free and overall survival.

The time point label here, explained by the study, means: pretreatment peripheral blood. A cohort of 25 to 30 patients with locally advanced or metastatic urothelial carcinoma, treated at Memorial Sloan Kettering on a trial protocol, was included. Peripheral blood mononuclear cells were collected pretreatment and during treatment, with between 1 and 8 total time points obtained per patient. The Qiagen DNeasy Blood extraction kit was used to purify genomic DNA from total PBMCs and tumor samples. PBMCs were collected pretreatment and during treatment, and were isolated and stored as previously described. The germline V gene sets CDR1 to SGHRS and CDR2 to YFSETQ. V is cut by 0 bases and J by 3 bases, and the space between the germline ends is 7 bases. From its cysteine to its phenylalanine, the CDR3 spans 13 amino acids. Just CDR3 DNA is preserved here, 39 bases in frame from base 1.

The clonotype originates from a man in his forties or fifties with urothelial cancer. The specimen was PBMCs, collected around atezolizumab (anti-PD-L1) treatment. The rearrangement joined TRBV5-1 to TRBJ2-7; TRBD2 is a possible D gene, resting on 6 matching bases. The DNA sequence follows: TGCGCCAGCAGCTTGGAGCGGGTCTACGAGCAGTACTTC. Translated, this is CASSLERVYEQYF.